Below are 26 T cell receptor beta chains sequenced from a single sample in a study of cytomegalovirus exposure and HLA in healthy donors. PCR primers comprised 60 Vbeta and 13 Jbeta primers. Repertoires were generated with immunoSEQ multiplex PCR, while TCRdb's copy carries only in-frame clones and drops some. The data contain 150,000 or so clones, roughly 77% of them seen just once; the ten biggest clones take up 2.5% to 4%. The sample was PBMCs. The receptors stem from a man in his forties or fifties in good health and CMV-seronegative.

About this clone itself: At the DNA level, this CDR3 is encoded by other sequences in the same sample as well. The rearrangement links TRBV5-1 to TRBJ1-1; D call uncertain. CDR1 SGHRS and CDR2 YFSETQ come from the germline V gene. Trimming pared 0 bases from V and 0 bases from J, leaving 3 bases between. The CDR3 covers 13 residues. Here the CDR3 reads CASSLDMNTEAFF. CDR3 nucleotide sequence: TGCGCCAGCAGCTTGGACATGAACACTGAAGCTTTCTTT.

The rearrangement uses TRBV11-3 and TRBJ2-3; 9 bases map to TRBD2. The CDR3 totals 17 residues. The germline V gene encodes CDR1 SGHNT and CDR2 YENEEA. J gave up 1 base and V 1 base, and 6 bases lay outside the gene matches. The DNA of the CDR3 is TGTGCCAGCAGCTTAGTGACTAGCGGCAGGGGCACAGATACGCAGTATTTT. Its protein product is CASSLVTSGRGTDTQYF. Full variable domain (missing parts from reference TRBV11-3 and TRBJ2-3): EAGVVQSPRYKIIEKKQPVAFWCNPISGHNTLYWYLQNLGQGPELLIRYENEEAVDDSQLPKDRFSAERLKGVDSTLKIQPAELGDSAVYLCASSLVTSGRGTDTQYFGPGTRLTVL.

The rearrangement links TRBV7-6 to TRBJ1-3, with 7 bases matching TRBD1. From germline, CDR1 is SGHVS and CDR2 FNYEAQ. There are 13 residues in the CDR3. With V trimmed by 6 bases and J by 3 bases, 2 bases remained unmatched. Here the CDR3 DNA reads TGTGCCAGCAGTCCAGGGGGTGGAAACACCATATATTTT. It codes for CASSPGGGNTIYF.

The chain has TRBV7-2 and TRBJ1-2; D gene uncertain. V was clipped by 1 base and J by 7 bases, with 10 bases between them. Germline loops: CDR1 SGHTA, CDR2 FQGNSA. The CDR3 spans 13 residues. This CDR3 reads CASSLVALGGYTF. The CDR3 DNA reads TGTGCCAGCAGCTTAGTAGCTTTGGGTGGCTACACCTTC. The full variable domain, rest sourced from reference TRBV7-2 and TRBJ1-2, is GAGVSQSPSNKVTEKGKDVELRCDPISGHTALYWYRQSLGQGLEFLIYFQGNSAPDKSGLPSDRFSAERTGGSVSTLTIQRTQQEDSAVYLCASSLVALGGYTFGSGTRLTVV.

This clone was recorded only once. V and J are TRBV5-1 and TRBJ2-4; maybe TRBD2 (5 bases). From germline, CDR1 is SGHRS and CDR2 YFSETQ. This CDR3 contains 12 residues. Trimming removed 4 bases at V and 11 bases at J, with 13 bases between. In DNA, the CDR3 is TGCGCCAGCAGCCCCCCCGGGGAGTTTCAGTACTTC. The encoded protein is CASSPPGEFQYF.

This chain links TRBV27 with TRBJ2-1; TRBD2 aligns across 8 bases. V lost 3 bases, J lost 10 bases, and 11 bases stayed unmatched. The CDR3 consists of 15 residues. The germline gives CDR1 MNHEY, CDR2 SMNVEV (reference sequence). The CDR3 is CASSFGGGGNPEQFF. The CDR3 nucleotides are TGTGCCAGCAGTTTTGGAGGCGGGGGGAACCCCGAGCAGTTCTTC.

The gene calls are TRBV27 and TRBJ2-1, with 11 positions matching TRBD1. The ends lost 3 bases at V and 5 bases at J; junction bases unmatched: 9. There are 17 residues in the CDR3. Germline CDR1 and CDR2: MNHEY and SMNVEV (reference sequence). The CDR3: CASSFFLMGQGDNEQFF. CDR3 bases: TGTGCCAGCAGTTTTTTTCTTATGGGACAGGGGGACAATGAGCAGTTCTTC.

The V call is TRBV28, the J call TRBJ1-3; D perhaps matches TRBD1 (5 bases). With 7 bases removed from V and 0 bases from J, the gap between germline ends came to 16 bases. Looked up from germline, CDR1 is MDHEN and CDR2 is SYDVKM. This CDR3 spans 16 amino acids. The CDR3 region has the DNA TGTGCCAGCACTGTTGGGGGGGAGAGCTCTGGAAACACCATATATTTT. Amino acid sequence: CASTVGGESSGNTIYF.

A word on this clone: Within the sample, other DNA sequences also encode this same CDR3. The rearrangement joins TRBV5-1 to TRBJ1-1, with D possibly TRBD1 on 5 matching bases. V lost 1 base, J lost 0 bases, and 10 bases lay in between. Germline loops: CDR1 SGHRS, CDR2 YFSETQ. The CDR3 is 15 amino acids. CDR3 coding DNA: TGCGCCAGCAGCTTGACAGGAGCCTTGAACACTGAAGCTTTCTTT. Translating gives CASSLTGALNTEAFF.

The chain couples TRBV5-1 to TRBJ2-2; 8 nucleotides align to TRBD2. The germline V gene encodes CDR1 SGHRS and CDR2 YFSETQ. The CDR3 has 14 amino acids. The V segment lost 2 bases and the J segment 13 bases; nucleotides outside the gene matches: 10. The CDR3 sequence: CASSFSGAREVLFF. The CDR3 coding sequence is TGCGCCAGCAGCTTCAGTGGGGCGCGGGAGGTGCTGTTTTTT. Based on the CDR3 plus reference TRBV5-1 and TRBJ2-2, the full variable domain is KAGVTQTPRYLIKTRGQQVTLSCSPISGHRSVSWYQQTPGQGLQFLFEYFSETQRNKGNFPGRFSGRQFSNSRSEMNVSTLELGDSALYLCASSFSGAREVLFFGEGSRLTVL.

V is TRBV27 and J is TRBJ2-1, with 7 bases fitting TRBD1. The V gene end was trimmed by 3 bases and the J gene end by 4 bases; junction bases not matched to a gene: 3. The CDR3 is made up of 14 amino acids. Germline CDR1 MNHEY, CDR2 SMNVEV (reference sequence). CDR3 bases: TGTGCCAGCAGTTTGGGACAGAATTACAATGAGCAGTTCTTC. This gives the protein CASSLGQNYNEQFF.

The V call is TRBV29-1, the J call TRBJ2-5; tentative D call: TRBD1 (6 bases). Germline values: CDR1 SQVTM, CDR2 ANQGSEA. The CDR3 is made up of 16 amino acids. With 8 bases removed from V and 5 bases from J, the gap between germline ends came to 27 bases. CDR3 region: CSSGRRTVSGSETQYF. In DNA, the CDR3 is TGCAGCTCCGGCCGTAGGACAGTCTCTGGTTCTGAGACCCAGTACTTC.

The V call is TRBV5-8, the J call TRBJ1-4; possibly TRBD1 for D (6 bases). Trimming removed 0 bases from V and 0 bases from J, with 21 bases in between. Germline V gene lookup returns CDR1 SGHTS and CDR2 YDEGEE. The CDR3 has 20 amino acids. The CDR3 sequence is CASSLGNTGYGIATNEKLFF. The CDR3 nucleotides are TGTGCCAGCAGCTTGGGAAACACAGGGTACGGCATTGCAACTAATGAAAAACTGTTTTTT.

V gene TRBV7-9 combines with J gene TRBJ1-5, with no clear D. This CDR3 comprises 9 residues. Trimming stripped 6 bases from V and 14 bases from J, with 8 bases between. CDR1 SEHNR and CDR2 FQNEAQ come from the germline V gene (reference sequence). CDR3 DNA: TGTGCCAGCAGTAGCCCGGAGCATTTT. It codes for CASSSPEHF. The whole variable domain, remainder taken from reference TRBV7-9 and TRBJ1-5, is DTGVSQNPRHKITKRGQNVTFRCDPISEHNRLYWYRQTLGQGPEFLTYFQNEAQLEKSRLLSDRFSAERPKGSFSTLEIQRTEQGDSAMYLCASSSPEHFGDGTRLSIL.

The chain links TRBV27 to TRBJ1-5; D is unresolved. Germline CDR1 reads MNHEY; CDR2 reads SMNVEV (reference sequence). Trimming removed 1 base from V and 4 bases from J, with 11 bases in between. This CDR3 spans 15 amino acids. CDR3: CASSLFGFGNQPQHF. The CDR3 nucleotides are TGTGCCAGCAGTTTATTCGGGTTCGGGAATCAGCCCCAGCATTTT.

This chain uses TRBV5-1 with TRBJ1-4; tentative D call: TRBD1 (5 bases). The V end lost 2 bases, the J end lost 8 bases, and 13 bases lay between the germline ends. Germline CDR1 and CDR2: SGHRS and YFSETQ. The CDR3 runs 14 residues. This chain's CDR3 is CASSFEGAPEKLFF. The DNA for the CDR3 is TGCGCCAGCAGCTTTGAAGGGGCGCCGGAAAAACTGTTTTTT.

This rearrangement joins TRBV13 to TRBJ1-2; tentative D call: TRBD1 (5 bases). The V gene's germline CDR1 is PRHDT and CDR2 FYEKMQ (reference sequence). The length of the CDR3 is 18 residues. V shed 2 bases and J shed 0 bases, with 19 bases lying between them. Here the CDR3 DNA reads TGTGCCAGCAGCTTATGGGGTCAGGGCGGTCCGTCTAACTATGGCTACACCTTC. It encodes CASSLWGQGGPSNYGYTF.

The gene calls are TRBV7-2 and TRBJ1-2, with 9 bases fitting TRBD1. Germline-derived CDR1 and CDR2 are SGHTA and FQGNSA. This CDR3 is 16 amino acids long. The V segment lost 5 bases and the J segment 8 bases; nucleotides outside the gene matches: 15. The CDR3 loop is CASSPLQGAVPRGYTF. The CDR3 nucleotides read TGTGCCAGCAGCCCTTTACAGGGGGCTGTCCCCCGGGGCTACACCTTC.

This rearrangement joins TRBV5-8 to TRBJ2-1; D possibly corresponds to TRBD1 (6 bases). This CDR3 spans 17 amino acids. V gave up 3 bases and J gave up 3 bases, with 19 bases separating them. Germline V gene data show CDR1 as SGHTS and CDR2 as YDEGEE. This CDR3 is CASSWNSGVFFYNEQFF. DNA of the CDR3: TGTGCCAGCAGCTGGAACTCAGGGGTTTTCTTCTACAATGAGCAGTTCTTC.

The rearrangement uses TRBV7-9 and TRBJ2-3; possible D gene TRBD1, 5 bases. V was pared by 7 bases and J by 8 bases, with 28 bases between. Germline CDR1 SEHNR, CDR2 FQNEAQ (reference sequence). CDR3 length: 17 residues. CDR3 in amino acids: CASTEPGSAGYDGTQYF. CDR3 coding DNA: TGTGCCAGCACCGAGCCTGGGTCGGCAGGGTATGACGGTACGCAGTATTTT.

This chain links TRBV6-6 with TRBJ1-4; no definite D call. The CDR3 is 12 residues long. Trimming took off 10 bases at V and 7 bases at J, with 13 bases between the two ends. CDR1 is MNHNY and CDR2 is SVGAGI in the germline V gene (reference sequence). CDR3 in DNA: TGTGCCACCAGACGGGAGGCTGAAAAACTGTTTTTT. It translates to CATRREAEKLFF.

The CDR3 protein is CASSGQGAVVQPQHF. The CDR3 DNA sequence: TGTGCCAGCAGTGGTCAGGGGGCTGTGGTCCAGCCCCAGCATTTT. The chain recombines TRBV2 with TRBJ1-5; 8 positions agree with TRBD1. This CDR3 is built from 15 residues. Germline CDR1 reads SNHLY; CDR2 reads FYNNEI. V trimming: 4 bases; J trimming: 7 bases; junction bases outside the gene matches: 9.

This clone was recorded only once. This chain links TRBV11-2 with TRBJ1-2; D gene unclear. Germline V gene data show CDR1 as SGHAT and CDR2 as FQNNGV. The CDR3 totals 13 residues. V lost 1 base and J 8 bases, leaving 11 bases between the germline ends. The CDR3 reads CASSLAEAGGYTF. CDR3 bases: TGTGCCAGCAGCTTAGCTGAGGCGGGAGGCTACACCTTC.

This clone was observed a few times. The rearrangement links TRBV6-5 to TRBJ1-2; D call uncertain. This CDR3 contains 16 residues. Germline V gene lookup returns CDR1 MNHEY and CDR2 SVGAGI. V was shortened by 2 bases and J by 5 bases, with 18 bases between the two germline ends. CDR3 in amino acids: CASSYTDFPGGYGYTF. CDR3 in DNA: TGTGCCAGCAGTTACACAGACTTCCCGGGAGGGTATGGCTACACCTTC.

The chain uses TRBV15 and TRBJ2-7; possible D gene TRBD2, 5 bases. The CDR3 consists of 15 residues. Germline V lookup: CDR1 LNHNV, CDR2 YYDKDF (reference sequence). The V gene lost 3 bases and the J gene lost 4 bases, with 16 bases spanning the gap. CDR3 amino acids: CATSRGRGSSYEQYF. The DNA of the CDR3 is TGTGCCACCAGCAGGGGCCGGGGTTCGTCTTACGAGCAGTACTTC.

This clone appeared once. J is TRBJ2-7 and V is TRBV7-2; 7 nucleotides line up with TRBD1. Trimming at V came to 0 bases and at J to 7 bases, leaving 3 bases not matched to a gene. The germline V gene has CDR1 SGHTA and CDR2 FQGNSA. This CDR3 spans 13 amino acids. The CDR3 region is CASSLAYRGEQYF. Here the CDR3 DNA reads TGTGCCAGCAGCTTAGCTTACAGGGGAGAGCAGTACTTC.